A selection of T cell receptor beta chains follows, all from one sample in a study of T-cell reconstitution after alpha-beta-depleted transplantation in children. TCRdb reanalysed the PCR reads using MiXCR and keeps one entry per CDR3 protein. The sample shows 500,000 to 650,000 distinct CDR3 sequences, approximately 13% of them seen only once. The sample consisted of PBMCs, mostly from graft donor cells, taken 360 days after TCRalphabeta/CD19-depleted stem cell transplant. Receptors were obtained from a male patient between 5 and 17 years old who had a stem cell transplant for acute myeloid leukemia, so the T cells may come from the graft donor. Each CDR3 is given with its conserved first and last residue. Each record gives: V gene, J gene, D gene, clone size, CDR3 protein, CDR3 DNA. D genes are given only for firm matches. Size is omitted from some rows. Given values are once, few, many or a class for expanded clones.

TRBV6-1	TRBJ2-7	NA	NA	CASSEGGERSYEQYF	TGTGCCAGCAGTGAAGGAGGGGAACGCTCCTACGAGCAGTACTTC
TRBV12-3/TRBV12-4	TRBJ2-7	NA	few	CASSLPSVYEQYF	TGTGCCAGCAGTTTACCCAGCGTCTACGAGCAGTACTTC
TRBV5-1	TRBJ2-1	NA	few	CASSLAGSPINEQFF	TGCGCCAGCAGCTTGGCCGGCTCCCCCATCAATGAGCAGTTCTTC
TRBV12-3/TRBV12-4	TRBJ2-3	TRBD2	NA	CASKTGTSGSPDTQYF	TGTGCCAGCAAAACCGGGACTAGCGGGAGTCCAGATACGCAGTATTTT
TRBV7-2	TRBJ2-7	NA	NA	CASSLRPAAYEQYF	TGTGCCAGCAGCTTACGTCCAGCCGCCTACGAGCAGTACTTC
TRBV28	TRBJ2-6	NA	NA	CASTTPGVGTGANVLTF	TGTGCCAGCACCACACCGGGGGTTGGGACTGGGGCCAACGTCCTGACTTTC
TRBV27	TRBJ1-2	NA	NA	CASSPGQDYGYTF	TGTGCCAGCAGTCCGGGACAAGACTATGGCTACACCTTC
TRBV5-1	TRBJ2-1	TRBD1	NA	CASSYSGTGLIHSYNEQFF	TGCGCCAGCAGCTACTCCGGGACAGGGCTCATTCACTCCTACAATGAGCAGTTCTTC
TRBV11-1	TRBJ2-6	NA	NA	CASRPAGVTISGANVLTF	TGTGCCAGCAGGCCCGCGGGCGTCACAATCTCTGGGGCCAACGTCCTGACTTTC
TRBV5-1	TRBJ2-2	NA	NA	CASSSDLYTGELFF	TGCGCCAGCTCGTCGGATCTCTACACCGGGGAGCTGTTTTTT
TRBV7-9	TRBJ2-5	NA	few	CASSYLEGQETQYF	TGTGCCAGCAGCTACCTGGAGGGGCAGGAGACCCAGTACTTC
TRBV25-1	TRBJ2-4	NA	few	CASSDWTDKNIQYF	TGTGCCAGCAGTGATTGGACAGACAAAAACATTCAGTACTTC
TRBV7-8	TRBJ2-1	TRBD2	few	CASSPPGLAGFDRTYNEQFF	TGTGCCAGCAGCCCGCCGGGACTAGCGGGGTTCGACCGGACCTACAATGAGCAGTTCTTC
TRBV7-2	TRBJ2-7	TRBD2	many	CASSSSGRGYEQYF	TGTGCCAGCAGTTCTAGCGGGAGGGGATACGAGCAGTACTTC
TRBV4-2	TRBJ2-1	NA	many	CASSQASSLIYNEQFF	TGTGCCAGCAGCCAAGCTAGCTCACTAATTTACAATGAGCAGTTCTTC
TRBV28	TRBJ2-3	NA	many	CASSLRLVIGTDTQYF	TGTGCCAGCAGTCTAAGACTAGTCATAGGCACAGATACGCAGTATTTT
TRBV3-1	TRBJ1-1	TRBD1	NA	CASSQYRQGGTEAFF	TGTGCCAGCAGCCAATATCGACAGGGAGGCACTGAAGCTTTCTTT
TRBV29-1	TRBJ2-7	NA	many	CSVAGPQGQPPSEQYF	TGCAGCGTTGCGGGCCCACAGGGCCAACCCCCATCCGAGCAGTACTTC
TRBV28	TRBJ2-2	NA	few	CASSQPTGELFF	TGTGCCAGCAGTCAGCCCACCGGGGAGCTGTTTTTT
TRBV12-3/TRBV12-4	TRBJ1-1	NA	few	CASSLYLGRNTEAFF	TGTGCCAGCAGTTTATATCTAGGGCGGAACACTGAAGCTTTCTTT
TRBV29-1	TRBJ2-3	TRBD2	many	CSVEEGLAGGLDTQYF	TGCAGCGTTGAAGAGGGACTAGCGGGAGGCCTAGATACGCAGTATTTT
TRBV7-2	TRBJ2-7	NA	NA	CASSLFLGSYEQYF	TGTGCCAGCAGCTTATTCCTGGGCTCCTACGAGCAGTACTTC
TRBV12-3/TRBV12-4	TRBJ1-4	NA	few	CASSWGGGTNEKLFF	TGTGCCAGCAGCTGGGGGGGCGGAACTAATGAAAAACTGTTTTTT
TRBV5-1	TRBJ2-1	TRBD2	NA	CASSPISGRIAYNEQFF	TGCGCCAGCAGTCCTATTAGCGGGAGGATCGCCTACAATGAGCAGTTCTTC
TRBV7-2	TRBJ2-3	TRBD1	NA	CASRRTGVTDTQYF	TGTGCCAGCCGGCGGACAGGGGTGACAGATACGCAGTATTTT
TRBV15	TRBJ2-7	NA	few	CATSRDFLGTPEQYF	TGTGCCACCAGCAGAGATTTCCTCGGGACACCCGAGCAGTACTTC
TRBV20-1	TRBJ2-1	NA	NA	CSAREGANGNEQFF	TGCAGTGCTAGAGAGGGGGCGAATGGCAATGAGCAGTTCTTC
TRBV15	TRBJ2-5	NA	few	CATSRDSALGGAETQYF	TGTGCCACCAGCAGAGATAGCGCGTTAGGAGGGGCAGAGACCCAGTACTTC
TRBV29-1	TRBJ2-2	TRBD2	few	CSVDGRRNTGELFF	TGCAGCGTTGACGGGAGGAGAAACACCGGGGAGCTGTTTTTT
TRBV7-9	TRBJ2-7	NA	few	CASSPGAEGRYYEQYF	TGTGCCAGCAGCCCGGGAGCCGAGGGGCGCTACTACGAGCAGTACTTC
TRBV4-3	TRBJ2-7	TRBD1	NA	CASSQAGTGAYEQYF	TGCGCCAGCAGCCAAGCCGGGACAGGAGCCTACGAGCAGTACTTC
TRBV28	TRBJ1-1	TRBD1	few	CASRPPGQGATEAFF	TGTGCCAGCAGACCCCCGGGACAGGGGGCCACTGAAGCTTTCTTT
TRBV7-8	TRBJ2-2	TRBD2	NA	CASKFSGLAGGMNTGELFF	TGTGCCAGCAAGTTTTCGGGACTAGCGGGAGGAATGAACACCGGGGAGCTGTTTTTT
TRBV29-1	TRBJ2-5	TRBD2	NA	CSVEILAGVVETQYF	TGCAGCGTTGAGATTCTAGCGGGAGTCGTTGAGACCCAGTACTTC
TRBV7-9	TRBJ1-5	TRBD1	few	CASSRTDRDSLQPQHF	TGTGCCAGCAGCCGGACCGACAGGGATAGCCTTCAGCCCCAGCATTTT
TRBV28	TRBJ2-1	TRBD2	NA	CASTLTSGSYEQFF	TGTGCCAGCACCCTGACTAGCGGGAGCTATGAGCAGTTCTTC
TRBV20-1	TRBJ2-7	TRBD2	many	CSARKSAGNYEQYF	TGCAGTGCTAGAAAGTCAGCGGGAAACTACGAGCAGTACTTC